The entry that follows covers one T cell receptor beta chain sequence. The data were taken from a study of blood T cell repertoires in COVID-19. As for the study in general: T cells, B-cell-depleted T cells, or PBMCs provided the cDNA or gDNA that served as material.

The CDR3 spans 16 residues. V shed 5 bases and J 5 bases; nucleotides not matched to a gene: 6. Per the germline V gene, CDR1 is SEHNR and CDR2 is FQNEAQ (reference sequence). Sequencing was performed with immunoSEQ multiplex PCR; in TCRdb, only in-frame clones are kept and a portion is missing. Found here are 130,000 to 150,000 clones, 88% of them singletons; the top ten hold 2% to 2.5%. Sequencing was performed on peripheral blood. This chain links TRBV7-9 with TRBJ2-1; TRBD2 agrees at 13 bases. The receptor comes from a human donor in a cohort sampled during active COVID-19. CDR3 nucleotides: TGTGCCAGCAGCCGACTAGCGGGGGGCCTTCACAATGAGCAGTTCTTC. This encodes CASSRLAGGLHNEQFF.